This TCR beta chain was captured by sequencing in a study of blood T cell repertoires in COVID-19. Study overall: Nucleic acid was either cDNA or gDNA, and it came from T cells, B-cell-depleted T cells, or PBMCs.

Repertoires were generated with immunoSEQ multiplex PCR, while TCRdb's copy carries only in-frame clones and drops some. The sample records roughly 200,000 clones, around four fifths being singletons. V shed 1 base and J 2 bases; nucleotides not matched to a gene: 5. Germline assignment: CDR1 MGHDK and CDR2 SYGVNS. The CDR3 length is 17 residues. The sequence was collected from a man in his forties with active or convalescent COVID-19. Sequencing used peripheral blood. The chain employs TRBV25-1 and TRBJ1-6; TRBD1 agrees at 7 bases. In DNA form, the CDR3 reads TGTGCCAGCAGTGAATTGACAGGGACCACCTATAATTCACCCCTCCACTTT. It specifies CASSELTGTTYNSPLHF.